These 9 T cell receptor beta chains were all obtained from the same sample, sequenced in a study of PD-L1 blockade in urothelial cancer. The sample's time point: pretreatment peripheral blood. Sequencing was performed with immunoSEQ multiplex PCR; in TCRdb, only in-frame clones are kept and a portion is missing. The sample holds about 130,000 clones, roughly 80% seen once. The starting material was PBMCs, obtained around atezolizumab (anti-PD-L1) treatment. The receptor set was obtained from a man over 45 with urothelial cancer.

Regarding this clone: At one end the junction does not follow the germline gene, possibly because of a read error. CDR3 loop: CATSFGGRYEQYF. In DNA form, the CDR3 reads TGTGCCACCAGTTTTGGGGGCCGCTACGAGCAGTACTTC. The V call is TRBV28, the J call TRBJ2-7, with D maybe TRBD1 (6 bases). The germline V gene has CDR1 MDHEN and CDR2 SYDVKM. CDR3 length: 13 residues.

The chain's CDR3 is CASSLGIASGATDTQYF. The CDR3 region has the DNA TGCGCCAGCAGCTTGGGGATAGCTAGCGGTGCGACAGATACGCAGTATTTT. The rearrangement links TRBV5-1 to TRBJ2-3; TRBD2 matches 7 bases. CDR1 is SGHRS and CDR2 is YFSETQ in the germline V gene. This CDR3 has 17 residues. With 0 bases clipped from V and 3 bases from J, the junction kept 10 bases outside the gene matches.

This rearrangement joins TRBV10-1 to TRBJ2-7; perhaps TRBD2 as D (5 bases). Germline V lookup: CDR1 WNHNN, CDR2 SYGVQD (reference sequence). The CDR3 sequence is 13 residues long. Deletions cut 6 bases from V and 6 bases from J, with 15 bases between. The chain's CDR3 is CASSRTEGSEQYF. The CDR3 DNA is TGCGCCAGCAGCCGAACCGAGGGAAGCGAGCAGTACTTC.

There are a few counts of this clone. This rearrangement joins TRBV30 to TRBJ2-7, with TRBD1 matching over 7 bases. CDR1 and CDR2 (germline): GTSNPN, SVGIG (reference sequence). V trimming: 3 bases; J trimming: 4 bases; junction bases outside the gene matches: 12. The CDR3 loop spans 15 amino acids. This CDR3 is CAWSSRTQGVYEQYF. CDR3 DNA sequence: TGTGCCTGGAGCTCACGGACCCAGGGGGTATACGAGCAGTACTTC.

This chain links TRBV5-1 with TRBJ2-7; 10 nucleotides line up with TRBD2. The CDR3 totals 15 residues. J lost 3 bases, V lost 4 bases, and 7 bases had no gene match. Germline CDR1 and CDR2: SGHRS and YFSETQ. CDR3 sequence reads: CASSPNSGRLYEQYF. DNA for the CDR3: TGCGCCAGCAGCCCGAATAGCGGGAGGCTCTACGAGCAGTACTTC.

V and J are TRBV7-2 and TRBJ2-1, with 7 bases that match TRBD1. Trimming removed 5 bases from V and 12 bases from J; junction bases left unmatched: 10. Per germline, CDR1 SGHTA and CDR2 FQGNSA. The CDR3 runs to 13 residues. The chain's CDR3 is CASSPPAGTAQFF. The CDR3 nucleotides read TGTGCCAGCAGCCCACCGGCCGGGACAGCGCAGTTCTTC.

This sequence joins TRBV19 and TRBJ1-5, with 12 nucleotides matching TRBD1. The trim removed 6 bases at V and 2 bases at J, leaving 8 bases unmatched. CDR1 and CDR2 from the germline V gene are LNHDA and SQIVND (reference sequence). This CDR3 comprises 17 residues. Here the CDR3 DNA reads TGTGCCAGTAGCTTGCCGGGACAGGGGGCCCGCAATCAGCCCCAGCATTTT. Translation: CASSLPGQGARNQPQHF. The whole variable domain, remainder taken from reference TRBV19 and TRBJ1-5, is DGGITQSPKYLFRKEGQNVTLSCEQNLNHDAMYWYRQDPGQGLRLIYYSQIVNDFQKGDIAEGYSVSREKKESFPLTVTSAQKNPTAFYLCASSLPGQGARNQPQHFGDGTRLSIL.

This chain links TRBV9 with TRBJ2-5; possibly TRBD1 for D (6 bases). The CDR3 is made up of 14 amino acids. The germline V and J ends were trimmed by 1 base and 4 bases, with 11 bases remaining between them. Germline V lookup: CDR1 SGDLS, CDR2 YYNGEE. CDR3 sequence (DNA): TGTGCCAGCAGCGTACTGACAGGAGGAGAGACCCAGTACTTC. This translates into CASSVLTGGETQYF.

The chain is built from TRBV5-1 and TRBJ2-2; TRBD2 is a possible D gene (6 bases). There are 15 residues in the CDR3. V was clipped by 7 bases and J by 7 bases, with 20 bases between them. Germline V gene lookup returns CDR1 SGHRS and CDR2 YFSETQ. The CDR3 is CASAFAEGLVGELFF. The CDR3 bases are TGCGCCAGCGCATTCGCGGAGGGCCTCGTCGGGGAGCTGTTTTTT.